This passage covers 30 T cell receptor beta chains from one sample sequenced in a study of sequential checkpoint blockade in melanoma. Libraries were prepared by immunoSEQ multiplex PCR; TCRdb keeps only in-frame clonotypes and omits some of them. Of more than 15,000 clones in the sample, 70% are singletons; the top ten hold approximately 10%. The sample's treatment: randomized to nivolumab then ipilimumab (arm A) or the reverse (arm B). Source: CD8+ T cells sorted from blood (inferred from file names), taken from a patient given nivolumab and ipilimumab in sequence. All receptors come from a human donor with melanoma.

In regard to this clone: Germline is not matched at one junction end, which may reflect a read error. The chain is built from TRBV7-9 and TRBJ1-2, with TRBD1 matching over 7 bases. Germline V gives CDR1 SEHNR, CDR2 FQNEAQ (reference sequence). This CDR3 region has 14 residues. This chain's CDR3 is CACSQGQRPYGYTF. The CDR3 DNA reads as TGTGCCTGCAGCCAGGGACAGAGACCCTATGGCTACACCTTC.

The chain recombines TRBV4-3 with TRBJ1-2; TRBD1 might be the D (6 bases). This CDR3 is built from 12 residues. CDR1 LGHNA and CDR2 YSLEER come from the germline V gene. V lost 3 bases and J 5 bases, leaving 7 bases between the germline ends. The CDR3 region is CASSQGAYGYTF. CDR3 in DNA: TGCGCCAGCAGCCAGGGGGCTTATGGCTACACCTTC.

V is TRBV5-4 and J is TRBJ2-2, with D tentatively TRBD2 (5 bases). Germline V CDR1 and CDR2: SGHNT, YYREEE (reference sequence). The V gene lost 4 bases and the J gene lost 3 bases, with 7 bases spanning the gap. The CDR3 loop spans 13 amino acids. The CDR3 DNA reads TGTGCCAGCAGCGCCGGGGACACCGGGGAGCTGTTTTTT. As protein: CASSAGDTGELFF.

V gene TRBV29-1 combines with J gene TRBJ1-1; D unresolved. The germline V gene has CDR1 SQVTM and CDR2 ANQGSEA. The CDR3 has 11 amino acids. Trimming left V 3 bases short and J 7 bases short, with 9 bases between. CDR3 in amino acids: CSVDLKLEAFF. CDR3 bases: TGCAGCGTTGATTTAAAGCTTGAAGCTTTCTTT.

V usage is TRBV27 and J usage is TRBJ2-1, with D unclear. This CDR3 has 15 residues. Germline CDR1 is MNHEY and CDR2 is SMNVEV (reference sequence). Trimming removed 5 bases at V and 8 bases at J, with 19 bases between. The CDR3 protein is CASSVSPKDVDEQFF. The CDR3 DNA reads as TGTGCCAGCAGTGTTAGTCCGAAAGATGTTGATGAGCAGTTCTTC.

DNA for the CDR3: TGCAGCGGCTGGCACACCGGGGAGCTGTTTTTT. Translation: CSGWHTGELFF. The chain joins TRBV29-1 to TRBJ2-2; D not certain. The CDR3 has 11 amino acids. V was shortened by 7 bases and J by 3 bases, with 6 bases between the two germline ends. CDR1 and CDR2 from the germline V gene are SQVTM and ANQGSEA.

This chain links TRBV25-1 with TRBJ2-1; D unclear. Germline V gene data show CDR1 as MGHDK and CDR2 as SYGVNS. This CDR3 has 11 amino acids. Trimming shortened V by 4 bases and J by 12 bases, and 10 bases separated the two germline ends. The CDR3 sequence is CASSGSRWQFF. The CDR3 DNA is TGTGCCAGCAGTGGGAGTCGATGGCAGTTCTTC.

The sample holds a few counts of this clone. The chain carries TRBV5-6 and TRBJ2-2, with 8 bases lining up with TRBD2. Unmatched junction bases numbered 3, after V lost 3 bases and J lost 5 bases. The CDR3 has 14 amino acids. Germline V gene data show CDR1 as SGHDT and CDR2 as YYEEEE. The DNA of the CDR3 is TGTGCCAGCAGCTCACGACTAGCGACCGGGGAGCTGTTTTTT. Translated, it gives CASSSRLATGELFF. Looking up the rest from reference TRBV5-6 and TRBJ2-2 gives the full variable domain: DAGVTQSPTHLIKTRGQQVTLRCSPKSGHDTVSWYQQALGQGPQFIFQYYEEEERQRGNFPDRFSGHQFPNYSSELNVNALLLGDSALYLCASSSRLATGELFFGEGSRLTVL.

The chain has TRBV25-1 and TRBJ2-2; tentatively, D is TRBD1 (6 bases). The length of the CDR3 is 14 residues. The germline V and J ends were trimmed by 8 bases and 5 bases, with 15 bases remaining between them. Germline loops: CDR1 MGHDK, CDR2 SYGVNS. CDR3 sequence reads: CASGGGQGTGELFF. The CDR3 coding sequence is TGTGCCAGCGGGGGCGGGCAGGGAACCGGGGAGCTGTTTTTT.

V and J are TRBV6-6 and TRBJ2-5, with D perhaps matching TRBD2 (6 bases). This CDR3 region has 15 residues. The V end lost 1 base, the J end lost 2 bases, and 11 bases lay between the germline ends. Germline CDR1 MNHNY, CDR2 SVGAGI (reference sequence). Here the CDR3 reads CASSYLGGEQETQYF. The CDR3 DNA is TGTGCCAGCAGTTACTTGGGGGGAGAACAAGAGACCCAGTACTTC.

A note on this clone: At one end, the junction sequence differs from germline, possibly due to a read error. The chain recombines TRBV7-9 with TRBJ1-6, with D maybe TRBD1 (5 bases). CDR3 length equals 11 residues. Germline CDR1 SEHNR, CDR2 FQNEAQ (reference sequence). This CDR3 is CASSPTLGPNF. For the CDR3, the DNA is TGTGCCAGCAGCCCGACCTTGGGGCCAAACTTT.

The chain combines TRBV5-1 with TRBJ2-1; perhaps TRBD2 as D (6 bases). Per the germline V gene, CDR1 is SGHRS and CDR2 is YFSETQ. This CDR3 has 15 amino acids. V dropped 4 bases and J dropped 6 bases, with 17 bases sitting between them. DNA for the CDR3: TGCGCCAGCAGCCCGTTCGGTGGGGAGGTCAATGAGCAGTTCTTC. Its protein product is CASSPFGGEVNEQFF.

The CDR3 sequence: CASSYGQGANEQFF. DNA for the CDR3: TGTGCCAGCAGTTACGGGCAGGGGGCGAATGAGCAGTTCTTC. The J gene is TRBJ2-1, the V gene TRBV6-5; TRBD1 matches at 8 bases. This CDR3 region has 14 residues. Germline trimming cut 2 bases from V and 7 bases from J; bases unmatched to any gene: 4. From germline, CDR1 is MNHEY and CDR2 SVGAGI.

The chain carries TRBV4-3 and TRBJ1-1, with D maybe TRBD1 (6 bases). Germline CDR1 and CDR2: LGHNA and YSLEER. The CDR3 is made up of 15 amino acids. V lost 1 base, J lost 5 bases, and 14 bases lay in between. Here the CDR3 DNA reads TGCGCCAGCAGCCAAGTCCAAGGGGGGGGAACTGAAGCTTTCTTT. This gives the protein CASSQVQGGGTEAFF.

V usage is TRBV5-1 and J usage is TRBJ2-4; 13 bases are shared with TRBD2. The CDR3 runs 17 residues. Trimming took 4 bases from V and 6 from J; bases not matched to a gene: 10. Germline V lookup: CDR1 SGHRS, CDR2 YFSETQ. CDR3: CASSEKTSGGLGNIQYF. The CDR3 DNA reads as TGCGCCAGCAGCGAAAAGACTAGCGGGGGGTTAGGAAACATTCAGTACTTC.

V gene TRBV7-3 combines with J gene TRBJ2-7, with TRBD1 matching 9 bases. The ends lost 0 bases at V and 3 bases at J; junction bases unmatched: 3. The CDR3 is made up of 15 amino acids. Looked up from germline, CDR1 is SGHTA and CDR2 is FQGTGA. The CDR3 nucleotides are TGTGCCAGCAGCTTAACAGGACAGGGGCTCTACGAGCAGTACTTC. It translates to CASSLTGQGLYEQYF.

This clone was counted only a few times. The chain couples TRBV11-2 to TRBJ2-3; 10 bases align to TRBD2. Germline CDR1 is SGHAT and CDR2 is FQNNGV. CDR3 length: 15 amino acids. V shed 0 bases and J 4 bases; nucleotides not matched to a gene: 1. CDR3 DNA sequence: TGTGCCAGCAGCTTAGAACTAGCGGGACCAGATACGCAGTATTTT. As protein: CASSLELAGPDTQYF. Full variable domain (missing parts from reference TRBV11-2 and TRBJ2-3): EAGVAQSPRYKIIEKRQSVAFWCNPISGHATLYWYQQILGQGPKLLIQFQNNGVVDDSQLPKDRFSAERLKGVDSTLKIQPAKLEDSAVYLCASSLELAGPDTQYFGPGTRLTVL.

This sequence joins TRBV19 and TRBJ1-1, with D maybe TRBD1 (5 bases). Germline V CDR1 and CDR2: LNHDA, SQIVND (reference sequence). Trimming took off 5 bases at V and 0 bases at J, with 10 bases between the two ends. The CDR3 contains 14 residues. CDR3 nucleotide sequence: TGTGCCAGTAGTCCGGGACTCCTGAACACTGAAGCTTTCTTT. Translation gives CASSPGLLNTEAFF.

V is TRBV12-2 and J is TRBJ2-7; TRBD1, the table's D call, lacks a check against the DNA. TRBV12-2 corresponds to a pseudogene. CDR3 length equals 13 residues. The CDR3 region has the DNA TGTGCAAGTCGCTTAGGCCCAGCCTACGAGCAGTACTTC. Translating gives CASRLGPAYEQYF.

This clone came up a few times. The chain uses TRBV7-2 and TRBJ2-7; no clear D gene. CDR3 length: 14 amino acids. V lost 4 bases and J 3 bases, leaving 13 bases between the germline ends. Germline V CDR1 and CDR2: SGHTA, FQGNSA. CDR3 residues: CASSSYGSFYEQYF. DNA of the CDR3: TGTGCCAGCAGCTCGTACGGGTCCTTCTACGAGCAGTACTTC.

This clone was recorded a few times. The CDR3 sequence is CASSSLAGYEQYF. The CDR3 nucleotides are TGTGCCAGCAGTTCTTTAGCGGGATACGAGCAGTACTTC. The chain has TRBV5-5 and TRBJ2-7; the match to TRBD2 covers 8 bases. Germline trimming cut 5 bases from V and 4 bases from J; bases unmatched to any gene: 5. The CDR3 contains 13 residues. CDR1 is SGHKS and CDR2 is YYEKEE in the germline V gene (reference sequence).

This chain joins TRBV27 and TRBJ2-1; 9 nucleotides match TRBD2. Germline V gene lookup returns CDR1 MNHEY and CDR2 SMNVEV (reference sequence). V gave up 3 bases and J gave up 8 bases; unmatched junction bases: 5. This CDR3 region has 14 residues. In nucleotides, the CDR3 is TGTGCCAGCAGTTTTATAGCGGGAGTCCATGAGCAGTTCTTC. Translated, it gives CASSFIAGVHEQFF.

V gene TRBV4-3 combines with J gene TRBJ2-1, with 8 bases fitting TRBD1. Trimming cost V 2 bases and J 1 base; bases outside gene matches: 7. The CDR3 is 17 amino acids. Germline V gene data show CDR1 as LGHNA and CDR2 as YSLEER. CDR3 nucleotides: TGCGCCAGCAGCCAATTCCTAAGACAGGGGTCCTACAATGAGCAGTTCTTC. Translation: CASSQFLRQGSYNEQFF.

This clone was seen a few times. The chain uses TRBV2 and TRBJ2-7, with 7 nucleotides matching TRBD1. V lost 4 bases and J lost 3; bases outside the gene matches: 9. CDR3 length equals 15 residues. CDR1 SNHLY and CDR2 FYNNEI come from the germline V gene. The CDR3 protein is CASSARDSSIYEQYF. CDR3 bases: TGTGCCAGCAGTGCCCGGGACAGTTCCATCTACGAGCAGTACTTC.

This chain joins TRBV15 and TRBJ1-6; D is undetermined. Germline-derived CDR1 and CDR2 are LNHNV and YYDKDF (reference sequence). CDR3 length: 13 residues. Between the trimmed V and J ends, which lost 1 base and 7 bases, there was a span of 5 bases. CDR3 nucleotides: TGTGCCACCAGCAGAGGAGAGAATTCACCCCTCCACTTT. This translates into CATSRGENSPLHF.

This rearrangement joins TRBV7-3 to TRBJ1-4, with D tentatively TRBD1 (5 bases). Trimming left V 5 bases short and J 7 bases short, with 8 bases between. Looked up from germline, CDR1 is SGHTA and CDR2 is FQGTGA. The CDR3 loop spans 12 amino acids. CDR3 sequence: CASSPDSEKLFF. CDR3 DNA sequence: TGTGCCAGCAGCCCAGACAGTGAAAAACTGTTTTTT.

A word on this clone: Other DNA variants within this sample encode the same CDR3. The CDR3 sequence: CASSEESGSSYEQYF. The CDR3 DNA reads TGTGCCAGCAGTGAGGAAAGCGGGAGCTCCTACGAGCAGTACTTC. V and J are TRBV6-1 and TRBJ2-7; 8 bases are shared with TRBD2. The trim removed 3 bases at V and 0 bases at J, leaving 4 bases unmatched. Germline CDR1 is MNHNS and CDR2 is SASEGT. This CDR3 comprises 15 residues.

The CDR3 DNA is TGTGCCAGCAGCTCCTGGACTTATAGCTCCTACGAGCAGTACTTC. Translating gives CASSSWTYSSYEQYF. V is TRBV5-6 and J is TRBJ2-7, with D maybe TRBD2 (5 bases). The germline V and J ends were trimmed by 3 bases and 0 bases, with 13 bases remaining between them. The germline V gene has CDR1 SGHDT and CDR2 YYEEEE. This CDR3 region has 15 residues. The full variable domain, its missing parts supplied by reference TRBV5-6 and TRBJ2-7, is DAGVTQSPTHLIKTRGQQVTLRCSPKSGHDTVSWYQQALGQGPQFIFQYYEEEERQRGNFPDRFSGHQFPNYSSELNVNALLLGDSALYLCASSSWTYSSYEQYFGPGTRLTVT.

The rearrangement uses TRBV5-6 and TRBJ1-2; D call uncertain. Trimming took off 4 bases at V and 0 bases at J, with 16 bases between the two ends. The CDR3 runs to 16 residues. CDR1 is SGHDT and CDR2 is YYEEEE in the germline V gene. CDR3 sequence (DNA): TGTGCCAGCAGCCTCCTGGCAGGCCGCACTAACTATGGCTACACCTTC. This gives the protein CASSLLAGRTNYGYTF. Variable domain in full (rest from reference TRBV5-6 and TRBJ1-2): DAGVTQSPTHLIKTRGQQVTLRCSPKSGHDTVSWYQQALGQGPQFIFQYYEEEERQRGNFPDRFSGHQFPNYSSELNVNALLLGDSALYLCASSLLAGRTNYGYTFGSGTRLTVV.

In DNA, the CDR3 is TGTGCCAGCAGTTATAGGGGATCCTACGAGCAGTACTTC. Translating it yields CASSYRGSYEQYF. V is TRBV6-6 and J is TRBJ2-7; the D gene is possibly TRBD1 (5 bases). The CDR3 runs to 13 residues. V was shortened by 3 bases and J by 1 base, with 7 bases between the two germline ends. Per germline, CDR1 MNHNY and CDR2 SVGAGI (reference sequence).